The 6 T cell receptor beta chains below were found in one sample sequenced in a study of T cells in Graves' hyperthyroidism and ophthalmopathy. Amplification of TCR beta CDR3 regions was performed using RNA transcripts as template. The TCR CDR3 first-round RT-PCR relied on the HTBI primer set. TCRdb processed the multiplex PCR reads anew with MiXCR; each CDR3 protein has one entry. The top ten clones hold about a quarter of a sample with roughly 510,000 distinct CDR3 sequences, less than 25% of them seen once. The sequencing sample was made of blood. These receptor sequences come from a man aged 18 to 29 with Graves' hyperthyroidism.

V and J are TRBV30 and TRBJ2-2, with 7 bases lining up with TRBD2. Germline V CDR1 and CDR2: GTSNPN, SVGIG (reference sequence). With V trimmed by 1 base and J by 2 bases, 13 bases remained unmatched. The CDR3 consists of 18 residues. The CDR3 sequence is CAWSDPGGWNSNTGELFF. The CDR3 nucleotides read TGTGCCTGGAGTGACCCGGGGGGATGGAATTCTAACACCGGGGAGCTGTTTTTT.

This clonotype has a count of ten or more. The chain combines TRBV6-1 with TRBJ1-3; D remains ambiguous. Looked up from germline, CDR1 is MNHNS and CDR2 is SASEGT. Trimming stripped 2 bases from V and 3 bases from J, with 11 bases between. The CDR3 has 15 amino acids. The CDR3 DNA follows: TGTGCCAGCAGTGAATTTTCGGGAGTTGGAAACACCATATATTTT. This translates into CASSEFSGVGNTIYF.

This chain connects TRBV9 to TRBJ1-1; tentative D call: TRBD1 (5 bases). This CDR3 contains 18 residues. The germline gives CDR1 SGDLS, CDR2 YYNGEE. Trimming stripped 3 bases from V and 0 bases from J, with 21 bases between. CDR3 sequence reads: CASSEHPGGEGMNTEAFF. In nucleotides, the CDR3 is TGTGCCAGCAGCGAGCACCCCGGGGGGGAGGGAATGAACACTGAAGCTTTCTTT.

V usage is TRBV9 and J usage is TRBJ2-3, with TRBD2 matching over 8 bases. Germline CDR1 SGDLS, CDR2 YYNGEE. V shed 3 bases and J 6 bases; nucleotides not matched to a gene: 6. The CDR3 totals 14 residues. The CDR3 is CASSEGLVPDTQYF. Written as DNA, the CDR3 is TGTGCCAGCAGCGAGGGACTAGTTCCGGATACGCAGTATTTT. The full variable domain, its missing parts supplied by reference TRBV9 and TRBJ2-3, is DSGVTQTPKHLITATGQRVTLRCSPRSGDLSVYWYQQSLDQGLQFLIQYYNGEERAKGNILERFSAQQFPDLHSELNLSSLELGDSALYFCASSEGLVPDTQYFGPGTRLTVL.

The genes are TRBV20-1 and TRBJ2-5; 15 nucleotides align to TRBD2. V lost 4 bases to trimming and J lost 1 base; unmatched junction nucleotides: 7. CDR1 is DFQATT and CDR2 is SNEGSKA in the germline V gene (reference sequence). The length of the CDR3 is 17 residues. CDR3 bases: TGCAGTGCTATGGGGACTAGCGGGAGGACCTTCCAAGAGACCCAGTACTTC. This translates into CSAMGTSGRTFQETQYF.

This chain connects TRBV18 to TRBJ1-2, with D perhaps matching TRBD1 (6 bases). The CDR3 loop spans 15 amino acids. The germline CDR1 and CDR2 sequences are KGHSH and LQKENI. Trimming removed 3 bases from V and 2 bases from J, with 13 bases in between. The DNA for the CDR3 is TGTGCCAGCTCACCTGTGACCGGACAGAACTATGGCTACACCTTC. Translation: CASSPVTGQNYGYTF.